This T cell receptor beta chain was sequenced during a study of T cell repertoires in ileal Crohn's disease. Across the study: Median disease duration was roughly 8.4 years; less than 45% smoked at surgery. Surgery for a complication: stricturing in roughly 60%, penetrating in about 40%.

V was pared by 1 base and J by 4 bases, with 3 bases of the junction left unmatched. Germline V gives CDR1 SEHNR, CDR2 FQNEAQ (reference sequence). The length of the CDR3 is 14 residues. Eligibility required adulthood, ileal or ileocolonic Crohn's disease and indicated ileocolonic resection. Method: immunoSEQ multiplex PCR; TCRdb's copy keeps in-frame clones and lacks some. Of some 30,000 clones in the sample, 80% were seen once. The source is an adult with Crohn's disease. This chain uses TRBV7-9 with TRBJ1-2; 7 positions agree with TRBD1. The sample was ileal tissue. The CDR3 here is CASSLGGGFYGYTF. CDR3 coding DNA: TGTGCCAGCAGCTTAGGAGGGGGCTTCTATGGCTACACCTTC.